These 24 T cell receptor beta chains were sequenced from one sample in a study of blood T cell repertoires in COVID-19. Assay: immunoSEQ multiplex PCR; the TCRdb copy retains only in-frame clones and omits some. This sample has some 300,000 clones, with less than 90% found just once. Sequencing was carried out using PBMCs or T cells enriched from blood (not recorded which). All receptors derive from a woman aged 25 to 45 who had recovered from COVID-19.

This clone has a handful of counts. The chain recombines TRBV5-4 with TRBJ2-1; TRBD2 aligns across 14 bases. The CDR3 runs to 16 residues. The junction had 6 bases not matched to a gene; V was cut back by 4 bases and J by 6 bases. Germline V CDR1 and CDR2: SGHNT, YYREEE (reference sequence). The CDR3 here is CASSPGLAGGTNEQFF. CDR3 DNA sequence: TGTGCCAGCAGCCCAGGACTAGCGGGGGGCACCAATGAGCAGTTCTTC.

The CDR3 DNA reads as TGTGCCAGTAGTAGACAGGGGGCGCATCAGAACACTGAAGCTTTCTTT. It encodes CASSRQGAHQNTEAFF. V and J are TRBV19 and TRBJ1-1, with 10 bases lining up with TRBD1. V lost 4 bases and J lost 1; bases outside the gene matches: 6. Germline V gives CDR1 LNHDA, CDR2 SQIVND (reference sequence). CDR3 length equals 16 residues.

The J gene is TRBJ1-5, the V gene TRBV30, with a tentative D call TRBD1 (6 bases). Trimming cost V 2 bases and J 5 bases, with 10 bases left between them. The CDR3 loop spans 13 amino acids. Germline V lookup: CDR1 GTSNPN, CDR2 SVGIG (reference sequence). The CDR3 sequence: CAWSTQGYQPQHF. For the CDR3, the DNA is TGTGCCTGGAGTACACAGGGCTATCAGCCCCAGCATTTT.

The chain links TRBV9 to TRBJ2-2; D gene unclear. This CDR3 has 13 amino acids. The V gene lost 3 bases and the J gene lost 4 bases, with 7 bases spanning the gap. The V gene's germline CDR1 is SGDLS and CDR2 YYNGEE. The CDR3 region is CASSGASTGELFF. CDR3 nucleotide sequence: TGTGCCAGCAGCGGGGCCAGCACCGGGGAGCTGTTTTTT.

To note about this clone: The identical CDR3 is also encoded by other nucleotide sequences in the sample. CDR3 DNA: TGTGCCTGGAGTGTTTCAGCTAACTATGGCTACACCTTC. Translated: CAWSVSANYGYTF. The chain joins TRBV30 to TRBJ1-2, with no clear D. The length of the CDR3 is 13 residues. V lost 0 bases and J 0 bases, leaving 5 bases between the germline ends. Per germline, CDR1 GTSNPN and CDR2 SVGIG (reference sequence). The full variable domain, with the rest looked up from reference TRBV30 and TRBJ1-2, is SQTIHQWPATLVQPVGSPLSLECTVEGTSNPNLYWYRQAAGRGLQLLFYSVGIGQISSEVPQNLSASRPQDRQFILSSKKLLLSDSGFYLCAWSVSANYGYTFGSGTRLTVV.

The CDR3 protein is CSVQVNEQFF. CDR3 nucleotides: TGCAGCGTTCAGGTTAATGAGCAGTTCTTC. This chain uses TRBV29-1 with TRBJ2-1; D remains unclear. CDR1 SQVTM and CDR2 ANQGSEA come from the germline V gene. V was pared by 5 bases and J by 7 bases, with 6 bases between. This CDR3 region has 10 residues.

The CDR3 here is CASSDSSLYGYTF. As DNA, the CDR3 is TGTGCCAGCAGTGACAGTTCTCTCTATGGCTACACCTTC. The V gene is TRBV27, the J gene TRBJ1-2; maybe TRBD1 (5 bases). The CDR3 extends over 13 amino acids. Germline CDR1 reads MNHEY; CDR2 reads SMNVEV (reference sequence). Trimming left V 5 bases short and J 4 bases short, with 11 bases between.

The chain is built from TRBV28 and TRBJ1-6, with no clear D. CDR3 size: 15 residues. Looked up from germline, CDR1 is MDHEN and CDR2 is SYDVKM. V was cut by 7 bases and J by 5 bases, with 15 bases left in between. The CDR3 loop reads CASNPQQKNNSPLHF. CDR3 bases: TGTGCCAGCAATCCCCAACAGAAGAATAATTCACCCCTCCACTTT.

In its sample, this clone was seen once. The chain carries TRBV28 and TRBJ2-7; 7 nucleotides line up with TRBD1. Trimming took 4 bases from V and 1 from J; bases not matched to a gene: 7. The CDR3 has 15 residues. The germline V gene has CDR1 MDHEN and CDR2 SYDVKM. CDR3 amino acids: CASSSSGQASYEQYF. The CDR3 nucleotides are TGTGCCAGCAGTTCGTCCGGACAGGCATCCTACGAGCAGTACTTC.

The CDR3 spells CASSTTGRANTEAFF. The CDR3 DNA is TGCGCCAGCAGCACGACAGGTCGGGCGAACACTGAAGCTTTCTTT. The V and J genes are TRBV5-1 and TRBJ1-1; D possibly corresponds to TRBD1 (6 bases). Trimming pared 4 bases from V and 1 base from J, leaving 14 bases between. CDR3 length: 15 amino acids. Germline-derived CDR1 and CDR2 are SGHRS and YFSETQ.

This chain uses TRBV5-1 with TRBJ2-1, with TRBD2 matching over 9 bases. CDR3 size: 16 residues. The V gene's germline CDR1 is SGHRS and CDR2 YFSETQ. J was trimmed by 5 bases and V by 6 bases; bases with no gene match: 12. CDR3 bases: TGCGCCAGCACTCGTGGTAGCGGGGGCCAGGACAATGAGCAGTTCTTC. As protein: CASTRGSGGQDNEQFF.

This clone has a count of ten or more. The genes are TRBV28 and TRBJ2-3; D unresolved. V was shortened by 3 bases and J by 1 base, with 8 bases between the two germline ends. CDR1 is MDHEN, CDR2 SYDVKM, per germline. This CDR3 region has 14 residues. The DNA for the CDR3 is TGTGCCAGCAGTTTTTTATCGGGCACAGATACGCAGTATTTT. Residues: CASSFLSGTDTQYF.

The chain combines TRBV3-1 (or the pseudogene TRBV3-2) with TRBJ2-5; 7 bases map to TRBD2. V shed 4 bases, J shed 4 bases, and the junction held 6 bases outside the gene matches. Per the germline V gene, CDR1 is LGHDT and CDR2 is YNNKEL (reference sequence). The length of the CDR3 is 14 residues. CDR3 in DNA: TGTGCCAGCAGCCTTACTAGCGTCGGAGAGACCCAGTACTTC. Protein sequence: CASSLTSVGETQYF.

This chain links TRBV3-1 (or the pseudogene TRBV3-2) with TRBJ1-2, with a weak D call TRBD1 (6 bases). V lost 3 bases and J 3 bases, leaving 14 bases between the germline ends. The CDR3 runs to 15 residues. From germline, CDR1 is LGHDT and CDR2 YNNKEL (reference sequence). Here the CDR3 DNA reads TGTGCCAGCAGCCAGCCCCGACCAGGGGACTATGGCTACACCTTC. Translation: CASSQPRPGDYGYTF.

The genes are TRBV7-9 and TRBJ2-7; maybe TRBD1 (9 bases). V was pared by 5 bases and J by 4 bases, with 27 bases between. CDR1 and CDR2 (germline): SEHNR, FQNEAQ (reference sequence). This CDR3 has 18 residues. CDR3 nucleotide sequence: TGTGCCAGCAGCAGTAGTGTGGGACTAGTAGACAGGGGGTACGAGCAGTACTTC. This codes for CASSSSVGLVDRGYEQYF.

This clone was recorded once. V gene TRBV6-5 combines with J gene TRBJ2-5; D is ambiguous. Germline V lookup: CDR1 MNHEY, CDR2 SVGAGI. V gave up 6 bases and J gave up 5 bases, with 19 bases separating them. The CDR3 totals 15 residues. The CDR3 DNA reads TGTGCCAGCAGGCTAGACGGTTACTCTCAGGAGACCCAGTACTTC. Translated: CASRLDGYSQETQYF.

The CDR3, as DNA: TGTGCCAGCAGCCGAGACCTGCGGTCGGAAAAACTGTTTTTT. This sequence encodes CASSRDLRSEKLFF. The V call is TRBV5-5, the J call TRBJ1-4; no reliable D call. The germline V gene encodes CDR1 SGHKS and CDR2 YYEKEE (reference sequence). V lost 4 bases and J lost 8, with 15 bases in between. CDR3 length: 14 amino acids.

This chain connects TRBV2 to TRBJ1-6, with D perhaps matching TRBD1 (5 bases). CDR3 length: 16 residues. Per germline, CDR1 SNHLY and CDR2 FYNNEI. Trimming took off 7 bases at V and 6 bases at J, with 19 bases between the two ends. The CDR3: CASTLDGARGNSPLHF. Here the CDR3 DNA reads TGTGCCAGCACCCTCGATGGGGCACGAGGTAATTCACCCCTCCACTTT.

The rearrangement uses TRBV6-5 and TRBJ2-1; 10 bases match TRBD2. Trimming at V came to 5 bases and at J to 4 bases, leaving 5 bases not matched to a gene. CDR1 and CDR2 from the germline V gene are MNHEY and SVGAGI. This CDR3 has 15 residues. The CDR3 protein is CASSPPSGGYNEQFF. CDR3 bases: TGTGCCAGCAGTCCACCTAGCGGGGGTTACAATGAGCAGTTCTTC.

The chain couples TRBV27 to TRBJ1-1, with D unclear. The V gene's germline CDR1 is MNHEY and CDR2 SMNVEV (reference sequence). V was clipped by 5 bases and J by 1 base, with 14 bases between them. The CDR3 runs 15 residues. For the CDR3, the DNA is TGTGCCAGCAGTCCCTCCGCGACACCGAACACTGAAGCTTTCTTT. Residues: CASSPSATPNTEAFF.

The chain has TRBV24-1 and TRBJ1-1; D ambiguous. The CDR3 extends over 15 amino acids. From germline, CDR1 is KGHDR and CDR2 SFDVKD. Trimming took 2 bases from V and 3 from J, leaving 12 bases between them. CDR3 loop: CATSDYRTAYTEAFF. DNA of the CDR3: TGTGCCACCAGTGATTATAGAACAGCCTACACTGAAGCTTTCTTT.

The CDR3 loop is CASSPPLARGKTQYF. CDR3 DNA sequence: TGTGCCAGCTCACCACCGTTGGCGCGGGGCAAGACCCAGTACTTC. The chain employs TRBV18 and TRBJ2-5; the D gene is possibly TRBD2 (6 bases). V was trimmed by 0 bases and J by 6 bases, leaving 14 bases between them. The CDR3 runs to 15 residues. Germline V gives CDR1 KGHSH, CDR2 LQKENI.

The chain combines TRBV2 with TRBJ1-5, with D perhaps TRBD1 (5 bases). In germline, CDR1 is SNHLY, CDR2 FYNNEI. The CDR3 has 16 residues. The ends were cut back, 4 bases at V and 3 bases at J, with 16 bases in the middle. CDR3 DNA: TGTGCCAGCAGTGCGCGGGGGGGTGAGGCCAATCAGCCCCAGCATTTT. Protein sequence: CASSARGGEANQPQHF.

The chain employs TRBV14 and TRBJ1-1, with a weak D call TRBD1 (6 bases). Trimming left V 4 bases short and J 6 bases short, with 12 bases between. This CDR3 region has 13 residues. Germline CDR1 reads SGHDN; CDR2 reads FVKESK. The CDR3 here is CASSRTVNSEAFF. In DNA form, the CDR3 reads TGTGCCAGCAGCCGGACAGTGAATTCTGAAGCTTTCTTT.